This TCR beta chain was sequenced during a study of neurological immune-mediated disorders. Study-level findings and limits: The multiple sclerosis repertoire cluster was associated with no clinical or MRI feature. The greatest degree of TCR clonal expansion was observed in HTLV-1-associated myelopathy, with the lowest in multiple sclerosis, below that of healthy controls.

Specified time point: longitudinal time-point 2. The CDR3 is made up of 14 amino acids. V was pared by 5 bases and J by 2 bases, with 7 bases of the junction left unmatched. Germline V gene sequence: CDR1 DFQATT, CDR2 SNEGSKA (reference sequence). 5'RACE with 10-nucleotide random UMIs generated the cDNA. TCRdb used MiXCR to reprocess the 5' RACE reads, holding one entry per CDR3 protein. Here the sample spans about 80,000 distinct CDR3 sequences, approximately 6% being singletons. This clonotype was found many times. The target antigen is unknown. The sample was PBMCs. The clonotype was recovered from a woman between 55 and 75 years old with multiple sclerosis. The V call is TRBV20-1, the J call TRBJ2-3; 7 bases are shared with TRBD2. The CDR3 nucleotides read TGCAGTGCTCGCGGGGGAGCCGCCACAGATACGCAGTATTTT. Translating gives CSARGGAATDTQYF.